Following are 24 T cell receptor beta chains from one sample sequenced in a study of blood T cells in healthy people across ages. Sample-barcoded 5' priming and a J-beta primer mix drove a second PCR of about 6 to 11 cycles. One entry per CDR3 protein results from TCRdb running MiXCR on the 5' RACE reads. This repertoire shows 790,000 or so distinct CDR3 sequences, around 45% found once; its top ten account for about a sixth. The sample consisted of blood. All receptors derive from a man older than 75 in good health.

CDR3 sequence: CASSQDIGNSNQPQHF. The CDR3 nucleotides read TGTGCCAGCAGCCAAGATATCGGCAATAGCAATCAGCCCCAGCATTTT. The gene calls are TRBV3-1 and TRBJ1-5; D gene uncertain. From germline, CDR1 is LGHDT and CDR2 YNNKEL (reference sequence). The length of the CDR3 is 16 residues. The germline V and J ends were trimmed by 0 bases and 0 bases, with 9 bases remaining between them. Full variable domain (outside the CDR3, taken from reference TRBV3-1 and TRBJ1-5): DTAVSQTPKYLVTQMGNDKSIKCEQNLGHDTMYWYKQDSKKFLKIMFSYNNKELIINETVPNRFSPKSPDKAHLNLHINSLELGDSAVYFCASSQDIGNSNQPQHFGDGTRLSIL.

The rearrangement uses TRBV2 and TRBJ2-3; TRBD1 agrees at 9 bases. J gave up 6 bases and V 9 bases, and 1 base lay outside the gene matches. CDR3 length: 11 amino acids. Germline lookup yields CDR1 SNHLY and CDR2 FYNNEI. CDR3 bases: TGTGCCAGAGGACAGGGGGATACGCAGTATTTT. Protein sequence: CARGQGDTQYF.

This clonotype was seen repeatedly, ten times or more. One end of the junction fails to match germline, which may point to a read error. V usage is TRBV7-2 and J usage is TRBJ2-1; D tentatively reads TRBD1 or TRBD2 (6 bases each). Germline V gene data show CDR1 as SGHTA and CDR2 as FQGNSA. The CDR3 contains 14 residues. The CDR3 spells CASSLGGTYNEQFF. CDR3 coding DNA: TGCGCCAGCAGCTTAGGGGGGACCTACAATGAGCAGTTCTTC.

J is TRBJ2-1 and V is TRBV12-3 or TRBV12-4, with D possibly TRBD2 on 5 matching bases. CDR3 length: 14 amino acids. Trimming shortened V by 6 bases and J by 4 bases, and 13 bases separated the two germline ends. CDR3 sequence: CASRASGAYNEQFF. DNA for the CDR3: TGTGCCAGCAGGGCCAGCGGCGCTTACAATGAGCAGTTCTTC.

This clonotype has more than one count but fewer than ten. The chain joins TRBV12-3 or TRBV12-4 to TRBJ2-7; D is unresolved. The ends were cut back, 1 base at V and 3 bases at J, with 13 bases in the middle. This CDR3 contains 15 residues. The CDR3 DNA sequence: TGTGCCAGCAGTTTAGGGCCGCAGGAGTACTACGAGCAGTACTTC. It encodes CASSLGPQEYYEQYF.

The chain has TRBV20-1 and TRBJ2-3; weak D call: TRBD1 (6 bases). The germline gives CDR1 DFQATT, CDR2 SNEGSKA (reference sequence). V lost 7 bases and J lost 0, with 23 bases in between. The CDR3 totals 17 residues. The CDR3, as DNA: TGCAGTGTAACATTTCCTCGGGACACCTATAGCACAGATACGCAGTATTTT. Translation gives CSVTFPRDTYSTDTQYF.

This chain links TRBV20-1 with TRBJ2-3; the match to TRBD2 covers 9 bases. With V trimmed by 4 bases and J by 7 bases, 12 bases remained unmatched. The CDR3 consists of 15 residues. Germline values: CDR1 DFQATT, CDR2 SNEGSKA (reference sequence). CDR3 loop: CSANLAGTNLYTQYF. The CDR3 bases are TGCAGTGCTAACCTAGCGGGGACAAACCTATATACGCAGTATTTT.

This rearrangement joins TRBV27 to TRBJ2-1, with D perhaps TRBD2 (6 bases). Deletions cut 6 bases from V and 2 bases from J, with 14 bases between. From germline, CDR1 is MNHEY and CDR2 SMNVEV (reference sequence). The CDR3 is made up of 15 amino acids. The CDR3 coding sequence is TGTGCCAGCAGGGGGGGTAGGGGAACCTACAATGAGCAGTTCTTC. It specifies CASRGGRGTYNEQFF.

This clonotype showed up just a few times. This rearrangement joins TRBV20-1 to TRBJ2-1; TRBD2 is a possible D gene (9 bases). The CDR3 has 14 amino acids. Per germline, CDR1 DFQATT and CDR2 SNEGSKA (reference sequence). V shed 5 bases and J shed 7 bases, with 18 bases lying between them. The CDR3 protein is CSAQGAGGWNEQFF. CDR3 coding DNA: TGCAGTGCTCAGGGGGCGGGAGGGTGGAATGAGCAGTTCTTC.

The chain links TRBV7-2 to TRBJ1-2; possible D gene TRBD1, 5 bases. The CDR3 length is 15 residues. CDR1 is SGHTA and CDR2 is FQGNSA in the germline V gene. Trimming removed 1 base from V and 7 bases from J, with 16 bases in between. The CDR3: CASSLEAGARSGYTF. CDR3 in DNA: TGTGCCAGCAGCTTAGAGGCCGGGGCTAGAAGTGGCTACACCTTC.

This clonotype was recorded a few times. The chain links TRBV2 to TRBJ2-1; no reliable D call. The CDR3 extends over 14 amino acids. Germline CDR1 is SNHLY and CDR2 is FYNNEI. Trimming took off 2 bases at V and 9 bases at J, with 14 bases between the two ends. CDR3 in DNA: TGTGCCAGCAGTGAACTTGCCTCAGTTGCTGAGCAGTTCTTC. Its protein is CASSELASVAEQFF.

V usage is TRBV21-1 and J usage is TRBJ2-1. TRBV21-1 is recorded as a pseudogene. The CDR3 spans 11 residues. CDR3 nucleotide sequence: TGTGCCAGCAGCAACTTAAATGAGCAGTTCTTC. Protein product: CASSNLNEQFF.

This clonotype has only one observation. This chain connects TRBV20-1 to TRBJ2-7, with TRBD1 matching over 7 bases. Per the germline V gene, CDR1 is DFQATT and CDR2 is SNEGSKA (reference sequence). The CDR3 contains 15 residues. Germline trimming cut 6 bases from V and 2 bases from J; bases unmatched to any gene: 13. The CDR3 DNA reads TGCAGTGCCTCCCCCGGGACAGCCGACGCCTACGAGCAGTACTTC. It yields the protein CSASPGTADAYEQYF.

The sample holds many counts of this clonotype. The chain recombines TRBV29-1 with TRBJ2-3; the match to TRBD2 covers 9 bases. Germline V lookup: CDR1 SQVTM, CDR2 ANQGSEA. This CDR3 spans 13 amino acids. The V segment lost 1 base and the J segment 10 bases; nucleotides outside the gene matches: 6. DNA of the CDR3: TGCAGCGTTGAAGGGGGCGGGAGGGGACCGCAGTATTTT. The encoded protein is CSVEGGGRGPQYF.

Ten or more counts support this clonotype. The genes are TRBV29-1 and TRBJ1-2; D perhaps matches TRBD1 (5 bases). CDR1 SQVTM and CDR2 ANQGSEA come from the germline V gene. Trimming removed 3 bases from V and 4 bases from J, with 12 bases in between. The CDR3 contains 13 residues. The CDR3: CSVEKSQGYGYTF. CDR3 coding DNA: TGCAGCGTTGAGAAGTCCCAGGGCTATGGCTACACCTTC.

The chain has TRBV6-1 and TRBJ2-5; weak D call: TRBD1 (6 bases). Germline V CDR1 and CDR2: MNHNS, SASEGT. Trimming pared 6 bases from V and 6 bases from J, leaving 11 bases between. The CDR3 runs 12 residues. The CDR3, as DNA: TGTGCCAGCAGGCCAGGGGCAAAGACCCAGTACTTC. Its protein is CASRPGAKTQYF.

The table lists this clonotype with many counts. The V gene is TRBV29-1, the J gene TRBJ2-1; 9 bases line up with TRBD2. Germline CDR1 SQVTM, CDR2 ANQGSEA. The J segment lost 2 bases and the V segment lost 7 bases, leaving 12 bases of the junction unmatched. This CDR3 has 16 amino acids. CDR3 in DNA: TGCAGCGCCGACCCCGGACTAGCGCAAACCTACAATGAGCAGTTCTTC. As protein: CSADPGLAQTYNEQFF.

The rearrangement links TRBV20-1 to TRBJ2-1, with 9 bases fitting TRBD2. The V gene's germline CDR1 is DFQATT and CDR2 SNEGSKA (reference sequence). This CDR3 spans 14 amino acids. V lost 1 base to trimming and J lost 8 bases; unmatched junction nucleotides: 6. CDR3 in amino acids: CSARVAGGPYEQFF. The CDR3 DNA sequence: TGCAGTGCTAGAGTCGCGGGAGGGCCATATGAGCAGTTCTTC.

The chain uses TRBV7-2 and TRBJ2-2; possibly TRBD2 for D (6 bases). This CDR3 has 15 amino acids. Germline V lookup: CDR1 SGHTA, CDR2 FQGNSA. The V gene lost 2 bases and the J gene lost 2 bases, with 9 bases spanning the gap. The CDR3 loop is CASSLRAGNTGELFF. The CDR3 DNA follows: TGTGCCAGCAGCTTACGGGCGGGAAACACCGGGGAGCTGTTTTTT.

This clonotype has only a few counts. This chain links TRBV15 with TRBJ2-7, with D possibly matching TRBD2 (6 bases). Germline V gene sequence: CDR1 LNHNV, CDR2 YYDKDF (reference sequence). The ends were cut back, 2 bases at V and 1 base at J, with 15 bases in the middle. CDR3 size: 16 residues. CDR3 sequence: CATSRYRIGSSYEQYF. The CDR3 nucleotides are TGTGCCACCAGCAGATACCGAATCGGGAGTTCCTACGAGCAGTACTTC.

This clonotype appeared a few times. The rearrangement joins TRBV3-1 to TRBJ1-1, with 7 bases fitting TRBD1. Germline V gives CDR1 LGHDT, CDR2 YNNKEL (reference sequence). V lost 4 bases and J lost 4; bases outside the gene matches: 9. The CDR3 is 15 residues long. The CDR3 nucleotides are TGTGCCAGCAGCCTACGTACAGGGGAAGGCACTGAAGCTTTCTTT. It codes for CASSLRTGEGTEAFF.

The chain has TRBV20-1 and TRBJ1-6, with D perhaps matching TRBD1 (6 bases). V shed 3 bases and J shed 6 bases, with 9 bases lying between them. Per the germline V gene, CDR1 is DFQATT and CDR2 is SNEGSKA (reference sequence). The CDR3 loop spans 13 amino acids. The CDR3 reads CSARTGSNSPLHF. CDR3 nucleotides: TGCAGTGCTAGGACAGGCAGTAATTCACCCCTCCACTTT.

This clonotype was counted at least ten times. The rearrangement uses TRBV7-2 and TRBJ2-1; no reliable D call. The length of the CDR3 is 11 residues. The V end was cut by 5 bases, the J end by 11 bases, with 10 bases between. Looked up from germline, CDR1 is SGHTA and CDR2 is FQGNSA. The CDR3, as DNA: TGTGCCAGCAGCCCCGGCCAAAAGCAGTTCTTC. Translated, it gives CASSPGQKQFF.

This clonotype has just a few counts. The rearrangement links TRBV3-1 to TRBJ2-2, with 8 bases aligning to TRBD1. This CDR3 comprises 16 residues. The ends lost 2 bases at V and 5 bases at J; junction bases unmatched: 7. CDR1 is LGHDT, CDR2 YNNKEL, per germline (reference sequence). The CDR3 here is CASSQRGQGNTGELFF. The CDR3 nucleotides read TGTGCCAGCAGCCAAAGAGGACAGGGAAATACCGGGGAGCTGTTTTTT.